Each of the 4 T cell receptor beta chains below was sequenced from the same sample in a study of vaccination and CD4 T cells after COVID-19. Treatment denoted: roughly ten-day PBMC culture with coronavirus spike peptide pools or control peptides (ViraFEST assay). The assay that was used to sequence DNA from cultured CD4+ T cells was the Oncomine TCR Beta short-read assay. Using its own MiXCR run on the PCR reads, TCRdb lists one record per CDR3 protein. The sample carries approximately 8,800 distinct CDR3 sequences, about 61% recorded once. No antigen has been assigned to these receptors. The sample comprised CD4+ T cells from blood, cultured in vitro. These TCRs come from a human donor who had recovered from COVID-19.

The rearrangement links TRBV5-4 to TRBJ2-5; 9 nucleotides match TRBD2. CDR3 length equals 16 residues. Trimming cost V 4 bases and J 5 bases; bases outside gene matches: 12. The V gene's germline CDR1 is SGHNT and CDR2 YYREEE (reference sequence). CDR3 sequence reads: CASSLHAGGSWETQYF. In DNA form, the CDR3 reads TGTGCCAGCAGCCTACACGCGGGAGGGTCTTGGGAGACCCAGTACTTC. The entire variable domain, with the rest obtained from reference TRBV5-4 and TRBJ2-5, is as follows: ETGVTQSPTHLIKTRGQQVTLRCSSQSGHNTVSWYQQALGQGPQFIFQYYREEENGRGNFPPRFSGLQFPNYSSELNVNALELDDSALYLCASSLHAGGSWETQYFGPGTRLLVL.

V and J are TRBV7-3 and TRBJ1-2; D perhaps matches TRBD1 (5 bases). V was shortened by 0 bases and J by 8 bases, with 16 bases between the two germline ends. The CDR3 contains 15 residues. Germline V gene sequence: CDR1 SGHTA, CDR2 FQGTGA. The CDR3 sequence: CASSLTTGAWEGYTF. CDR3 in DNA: TGTGCCAGCAGCTTAACGACTGGGGCCTGGGAAGGCTACACCTTC.

CDR3 protein: CASSSIPRGRTEAFF. The CDR3 DNA reads as TGTGCCAGCAGTTCTATCCCCCGGGGACGGACTGAAGCTTTCTTT. This sequence joins TRBV7-6 and TRBJ1-1, with D perhaps TRBD1 (5 bases). CDR1 SGHVS and CDR2 FNYEAQ come from the germline V gene. V was clipped by 6 bases and J by 5 bases, with 19 bases between them. The length of the CDR3 is 15 residues.

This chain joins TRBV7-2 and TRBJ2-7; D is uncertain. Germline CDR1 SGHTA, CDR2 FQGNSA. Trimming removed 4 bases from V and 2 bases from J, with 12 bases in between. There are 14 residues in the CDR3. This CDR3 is CASSSDPFPYEQYF. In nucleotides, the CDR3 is TGTGCCAGCAGCTCGGACCCGTTTCCCTACGAGCAGTACTTC.